What follows is one T cell receptor beta chain and its context. This entry belongs to a study of cytomegalovirus exposure and HLA in healthy donors. This PCR relied on a set of 60 Vbeta primers and 13 Jbeta primers. Sequencing was performed with immunoSEQ multiplex PCR; in TCRdb, only in-frame clones are kept and a portion is missing. The repertoire consists of more than 95,000 clones, with over 65% occurring once and the leading ten covering roughly 3.1%. The CDR3 totals 15 residues. Deletions cut 2 bases from V and 0 bases from J, with 11 bases between. The germline V gene has CDR1 SGDLS and CDR2 YYNGEE.

The chain is built from TRBV9 and TRBJ1-1, with D possibly TRBD1 on 5 matching bases. The sample consisted of PBMCs. The receptor comes from a man aged 25-40 years in good health and CMV-seronegative. CDR3 residues: CASSVRQTVNTEAFF. Written as DNA, the CDR3 is TGTGCCAGCAGCGTCCGCCAGACAGTGAACACTGAAGCTTTCTTT.